The source of this T cell receptor beta chain is a study of blood T cell repertoires in COVID-19 (TCRdb year 2020). Concerning the study at large: Samples covering the acute and convalescent phases of COVID-19 were provided by collaborators in the United States, Italy and Spain. The material from the prospective study consisted of cDNA or gDNA derived from T cells, B-cell-depleted T cells, or PBMCs. HLA class I and class II types, where available, came from metadata supplied by the sample provider rather than from assay-based typing. Nearly every sample came with metadata listing a de-identified subject ID, COVID-19 status, age in years and sex. A freely available public database, intended as a resource for researchers studying the immune response to SARS-CoV-2, is where the repertoires were released. Samples came from the ongoing ImmuneRACE study (first 160 participants) plus 1,254 subjects from 6 global collaborators. Subjects who had been exposed to COVID-19, were actively infected with it, or had recovered from it provided the deeply sampled blood TCRbeta repertoires that made up the dataset. Results the study describes overall, beyond this receptor: The quantity of clinical and demographic metadata differed by source and by participant and was supplied without curation.

Remarks on this clone: Its antigen is currently not known. The input lacks base qualities; no much larger clone sits a single base away.

The collaborating institutions used their own protocols to collect whole blood in K2EDTA tubes. For TCRbeta analysis, collaborators shipped samples as frozen whole blood, isolated PBMCs, or DNA extracted from either of those sample types. TCRbeta CDR3 regions were amplified from genomic DNA using the immunoSEQ Assay, a bias-controlled multiplex PCR. In the source study's methods: The number of nucleated cells in each sample was estimated by amplification of reference gene primers within the assay. Sequence reads were collapsed and filtered to measure the absolute abundance of every unique TCRbeta CDR3 rearrangement. For each sample, productive Simpson clonality was calculated by taking the square root of Simpson's diversity index across productive rearrangements. TCRdb obtained this table from immuneACCESS and retained in-frame rearrangements with V and J assigned. These tables miss some clones; where compared with another copy, unresolved V genes account for less than half of the shortfall, and the remainder is unexplained. From that table come the V and J calls and clone size; the DNA was used to work out D and trimming. The sample data list some 150,000 clones, and 85% to 90% of these were observed just once. Together, the top ten hold about 2.3% of the sample.

Compared with germline, V lacks 1 base and J lacks 5 bases; bases without a gene match: 11. According to the germline V gene, CDR1 reads SGHAT and CDR2 reads FQNNGV. Inclusive of the bounding cysteine and phenylalanine, the CDR3 is 17 residues long. Only CDR3 DNA is held: 51 bases, read in frame from base 1. Sequenced material: peripheral blood. The source of this sequence is a human donor in a cohort sampled during active COVID-19. The sequence joins TRBV11-2 to TRBJ1-1; TRBD1 aligns with 9 central bases. The CDR3 region has the sequence CASSLGRRGQGETEAFF. The bases are TGTGCCAGCAGCTTAGGCCGGCGGGGACAGGGCGAGACTGAAGCTTTCTTT.